Below, 27 T cell receptor beta chains from the same sample are listed, as sequenced in a study of blood T cells in healthy people across ages. PCR was performed a second time for roughly 7 to 11 cycles using a sample-barcoded 5' primer and a J-beta primer mix. TCRdb passed the 5' RACE reads through MiXCR, listing each CDR3 protein once. The data show over 500,000 distinct CDR3 sequences, 27% seen once. The same sample was also used in a study of T cells of mothers and their children.

Sequencing was carried out using blood. Source of these receptors: a boy younger than 10 in good health.

This clonotype was seen only a few times. V gene TRBV6-1 combines with J gene TRBJ1-6; D gene uncertain. The ends were cut back, 2 bases at V and 10 bases at J, with 9 bases in the middle. This CDR3 has 13 amino acids. Per germline, CDR1 MNHNS and CDR2 SASEGT. The CDR3 is CASSESVKSPLHF. The CDR3 coding sequence is TGTGCCAGCAGTGAAAGCGTTAAATCACCCCTCCACTTT.

This rearrangement joins TRBV18 to TRBJ2-5; TRBD1 matches 10 bases. The J call may be incorrect, as the DNA end agrees better with TRBJ2-1. The CDR3 runs 14 residues. Germline lookup yields CDR1 KGHSH and CDR2 LQKENI. The CDR3 is CASSPQGTGDEQFF. CDR3 in DNA: TGTGCCAGCTCACCACAAGGGACAGGGGATGAGCAGTTCTTC.

The chain is built from TRBV6-5 and TRBJ2-3; the match to TRBD2 covers 8 bases. With 6 bases clipped from V and 1 base from J, the junction kept 3 bases outside the gene matches. Germline V gives CDR1 MNHEY, CDR2 SVGAGI. The CDR3 length is 14 residues. The CDR3 DNA reads as TGTGCCAGCAGGATTAGCGGGGGCACAGATACGCAGTATTTT. Translation: CASRISGGTDTQYF.

The chain is built from TRBV4-2 and TRBJ2-5; the match to TRBD1 covers 9 bases. V dropped 0 bases and J dropped 4; count of bases not matched to a gene: 3. The germline V gene has CDR1 LGHNA and CDR2 YNFKEQ. The CDR3 is 15 amino acids. CDR3 sequence: CASSQERDRVETQYF. The CDR3 DNA reads TGTGCCAGCAGCCAAGAAAGGGACAGGGTAGAGACCCAGTACTTC.

In this sample, this clonotype turned up many times. This rearrangement joins TRBV12-3 or TRBV12-4 to TRBJ2-5; D ambiguous. The assigned J gene may be wrong: the sequence end matches TRBJ2-1 better. The CDR3 is made up of 13 amino acids. DNA for the CDR3: TGTGCCAGCAGCTCAGGACCAGTCTGGGAGCAGTTCTTC. This gives the protein CASSSGPVWEQFF.

The CDR3 coding sequence is TGTGCCAGCAGCCGGATCCGGGACCGAATCTATGGCTACACCTTC. Amino acids: CASSRIRDRIYGYTF. This sequence joins TRBV3-1 and TRBJ1-2, with D possibly being TRBD1 (5 bases). Trimming left V 4 bases short and J 4 bases short, with 16 bases between. From germline, CDR1 is LGHDT and CDR2 YNNKEL (reference sequence). The CDR3 runs 15 residues. The whole variable domain, remainder taken from reference TRBV3-1 and TRBJ1-2, is DTAVSQTPKYLVTQMGNDKSIKCEQNLGHDTMYWYKQDSKKFLKIMFSYNNKELIINETVPNRFSPKSPDKAHLNLHINSLELGDSAVYFCASSRIRDRIYGYTFGSGTRLTVV.

The rearrangement joins TRBV20-1 to TRBJ2-4; D is undetermined. V was pared by 2 bases and J by 5 bases, with 16 bases between. Per germline, CDR1 DFQATT and CDR2 SNEGSKA (reference sequence). The CDR3 has 15 residues. CDR3 coding DNA: TGCAGTGCTAGAATCCAGAGACGAGGCGAAAACATTCAGTACTTC. Its translation is CSARIQRRGENIQYF.

The chain is built from TRBV7-2 and TRBJ2-5, with D possibly TRBD1 on 7 matching bases. The CDR3 sequence is 13 residues long. The V gene's germline CDR1 is SGHTA and CDR2 FQGNSA. Trimming left V 5 bases short and J 9 bases short, with 16 bases between. Here the CDR3 reads CASSQTRGEAQYF. CDR3 sequence (DNA): TGTGCCAGCAGCCAAACCAGGGGGGAGGCCCAGTACTTC.

The rearrangement links TRBV7-9 to TRBJ2-3; 10 bases align to TRBD2. Trimming cost V 2 bases and J 4 bases; bases outside gene matches: 3. CDR1 is SEHNR and CDR2 is FQNEAQ in the germline V gene (reference sequence). This CDR3 is built from 15 residues. In nucleotides, the CDR3 is TGTGCCAGCAGCTTACTAGCGGGAGAGGCAGATACGCAGTATTTT. This gives the protein CASSLLAGEADTQYF.

The genes are TRBV12-5 and TRBJ2-6; D unresolved. The germline V and J ends were trimmed by 3 bases and 0 bases, with 21 bases remaining between them. The CDR3 has 20 residues. Germline V gene sequence: CDR1 LGHNT, CDR2 FRNRAP. CDR3 loop: CASGFLLKVKGISGANVLTF. In DNA, the CDR3 is TGTGCTAGTGGTTTTTTACTGAAGGTAAAGGGAATCTCTGGGGCCAACGTCCTGACTTTC.

This clonotype was seen many times. CDR3 loop: CASSSSGGAGNEQFF. The CDR3 nucleotides read TGTGCCAGCAGCTCCAGCGGGGGGGCCGGGAATGAGCAGTTCTTC. The chain is built from TRBV21-1 and TRBJ2-7; whether TRBD2, the table's D call, matches the DNA was not checked. The J call may be incorrect, as the DNA end agrees better with TRBJ2-1. TRBV21-1 is shown as a pseudogene. This CDR3 is 15 amino acids long.

This clonotype was found a few times. The rearrangement joins TRBV10-3 to TRBJ2-1, with D perhaps TRBD2 (5 bases). Germline V gene lookup returns CDR1 ENHRY and CDR2 SYGVKD. The length of the CDR3 is 13 residues. Trimming took 4 bases from V and 10 from J, leaving 14 bases between them. CDR3 sequence (DNA): TGTGCCATCAGTGCCGAGGGTGTGGGGGAGCAGTTCTTC. Protein: CAISAEGVGEQFF.

CDR3 bases: TGTGCCAGCAGTTTAGGAACCGGGACAGGGGGTCGAGGCTACACCTTC. Translation gives CASSLGTGTGGRGYTF. This chain links TRBV27 with TRBJ1-2; 11 positions agree with TRBD1. Trimming removed 2 bases from V and 8 bases from J; junction bases left unmatched: 10. This CDR3 has 16 residues. Germline CDR1 is MNHEY and CDR2 is SMNVEV (reference sequence).

The V and J genes are TRBV29-1 and TRBJ1-1; tentative D call: TRBD1 (5 bases). The CDR3 loop spans 14 amino acids. CDR1 and CDR2 (germline): SQVTM, ANQGSEA. Trimming took off 5 bases at V and 7 bases at J, with 20 bases between the two ends. CDR3 residues: CSVSPRVQIGEAFF. The CDR3 nucleotides are TGCAGCGTTTCCCCCAGGGTCCAAATCGGTGAAGCTTTCTTT.

This clonotype was picked up one time. The J gene is TRBJ2-1, the V gene TRBV20-1, with a possible D match to TRBD2 (5 bases). Between the trimmed V and J ends, which lost 3 bases and 15 bases, there was a span of 21 bases. The CDR3 loop spans 13 amino acids. The germline V gene has CDR1 DFQATT and CDR2 SNEGSKA (reference sequence). The CDR3 spells CSARDEGFSEGFF. The CDR3 DNA reads as TGCAGTGCTAGGGATGAAGGGTTTAGCGAGGGGTTCTTC.

The J gene is TRBJ2-1, the V gene TRBV27, with D possibly being TRBD2 (7 bases). CDR3 length: 17 residues. The germline gives CDR1 MNHEY, CDR2 SMNVEV (reference sequence). V was shortened by 5 bases and J by 3 bases, with 20 bases between the two germline ends. For the CDR3, the DNA is TGTGCCAGCAGTCCATTAGGGGGGGGGAAAGGCTACAATGAGCAGTTCTTC. Its translation: CASSPLGGGKGYNEQFF.

This clonotype was seen more than once but under ten times. V and J are TRBV7-6 and TRBJ2-5, with D maybe TRBD2 (6 bases). The CDR3 runs to 17 residues. CDR1 and CDR2 (germline): SGHVS, FNYEAQ. V was shortened by 1 base and J by 1 base, with 16 bases between the two germline ends. In DNA form, the CDR3 reads TGTGCCAGCAGCTTAGGAATATTTCGGGAGATCCAAGAGACCCAGTACTTC. It codes for CASSLGIFREIQETQYF.

This sequence joins TRBV6-6 and TRBJ2-5, with unresolved D. The CDR3 runs to 11 residues. The germline V gene has CDR1 MNHNY and CDR2 SVGAGI (reference sequence). Written as DNA, the CDR3 is TGTGGTATGCCCCCCAAAGAGACCCAGTACTTC. As protein: CGMPPKETQYF.

V gene TRBV6-5 combines with J gene TRBJ1-2, with D maybe TRBD1 (6 bases). The CDR3 is 12 residues long. V lost 8 bases, J lost 6 bases, and 13 bases lay in between. Germline loops: CDR1 MNHEY, CDR2 SVGAGI. CDR3 loop: CASFGGGHGYTF. The DNA for the CDR3 is TGTGCCAGCTTCGGTGGGGGCCATGGCTACACCTTC.

The V gene is TRBV4-2, the J gene TRBJ2-5; 10 bases fit TRBD2. The CDR3 is 15 amino acids. Looked up from germline, CDR1 is LGHNA and CDR2 is YNFKEQ. V lost 0 bases, J lost 10 bases, and 8 bases stayed unmatched. CDR3: CASSQDPSGGPDQYF. DNA for the CDR3: TGTGCCAGCAGCCAAGATCCTAGCGGGGGACCGGACCAGTACTTC.

V is TRBV5-5 and J is TRBJ1-5; tentatively, D is TRBD1 (6 bases). The CDR3 has 13 residues. Looked up from germline, CDR1 is SGHKS and CDR2 is YYEKEE (reference sequence). V was pared by 4 bases and J by 9 bases, with 14 bases between. For the CDR3, the DNA is TGTGCCAGCAGCAAACAGGGAGATATGCCCCAGCATTTT. Protein sequence: CASSKQGDMPQHF.

The V and J genes are TRBV20-1 and TRBJ2-5, with D maybe TRBD1 (5 bases). The CDR3 loop spans 15 amino acids. Per germline, CDR1 DFQATT and CDR2 SNEGSKA (reference sequence). V shed 5 bases and J shed 2 bases, with 18 bases lying between them. CDR3 nucleotides: TGCAGTGCTTCACCGTTGGGCAGGGTACAAGAGACCCAGTACTTC. Its translation: CSASPLGRVQETQYF.

This clonotype turned up a few times. The V call is TRBV11-2, the J call TRBJ2-4, with a tentative D call TRBD2 (5 bases). V lost 5 bases and J 0 bases, leaving 11 bases between the germline ends. Germline-derived CDR1 and CDR2 are SGHAT and FQNNGV. The CDR3 covers 15 residues. CDR3 residues: CASSRVGVAKNIQYF. For the CDR3, the DNA is TGTGCCAGCAGCCGCGTCGGGGTAGCCAAAAACATTCAGTACTTC.

This clonotype was counted between two and nine times. The V call is TRBV10-3, the J call TRBJ2-6, with TRBD1 as a possible D gene (6 bases). The CDR3 consists of 12 residues. The V end lost 11 bases, the J end lost 4 bases, and 9 bases lay between the germline ends. Germline V lookup: CDR1 ENHRY, CDR2 SYGVKD. CDR3 loop: CASRGGANVLTF. Here the CDR3 DNA reads TGTGCCTCCAGGGGAGGGGCCAACGTCCTGACTTTC.

The V and J genes are TRBV7-2 and TRBJ2-6; a weak D match, TRBD1 (6 bases). The CDR3 contains 13 residues. Per the germline V gene, CDR1 is SGHTA and CDR2 is FQGNSA. V was clipped by 4 bases and J by 9 bases, with 10 bases between them. This CDR3 is CASSSGQYNVLTF. The CDR3 DNA is TGTGCCAGCAGCTCCGGACAGTACAACGTCCTGACTTTC.

This rearrangement joins TRBV12-3 or TRBV12-4 to TRBJ2-5, with D tentatively TRBD2 (6 bases). Matching the DNA end better, TRBJ2-7 makes the J call doubtful. This CDR3 comprises 13 residues. The CDR3 DNA sequence: TGTGCCAGCAGTCGGGGGTTCGCCTACGAGCAGTACTTC. Translating it yields CASSRGFAYEQYF.

The chain links TRBV7-8 to TRBJ1-2; a possible D gene is TRBD1 (5 bases). Deletions cut 0 bases from V and 2 bases from J, with 10 bases between. The CDR3 loop spans 15 amino acids. CDR1 is SGHVS and CDR2 is FQNEAQ in the germline V gene. The CDR3 is CASSLAPTANYGYTF. The CDR3 DNA reads as TGTGCCAGCAGCTTAGCGCCGACAGCAAACTATGGCTACACCTTC.